The clone carrying this T cell receptor (beta chain) was detected only a few times. The antigen is not known. The data derive from a study of cytomegalovirus exposure and HLA in healthy donors. General study results and limits: A later look showed TCR association rates differing by HLA locus, highest for DRB1 and lowest for HLA-C. Researchers reported from a later analysis that most CMV-associated TCR beta chains appeared HLA-restricted. Upon later analysis, HLA-associated TCR beta chains proved more clonally expanded than other, equally common chains. When the data were analyzed later, several of the most significant clusters appeared to be linked to common viral pathogens.

PCR employed 60 Vbeta and 13 Jbeta primers. Assay used: immunoSEQ multiplex PCR; TCRdb lists only in-frame clones, some missing. This table holds tens of thousands of clones, 60% to 75% found once. The J segment lost 4 bases and the V segment lost 1 base, leaving 3 bases of the junction unmatched. This CDR3 is built from 15 residues. Per germline, CDR1 SGHDT and CDR2 YYEEEE. Sequenced sample: PBMCs. The chain recombines TRBV5-6 with TRBJ1-5, with TRBD1 identical over 9 bases. The TCR sequence derives from a man aged 35 to 55 in good health and CMV-seropositive. The chain's CDR3 is CASSLFDRGNQPQHF. The CDR3 DNA sequence: TGTGCCAGCAGCTTGTTCGACAGGGGGAATCAGCCCCAGCATTTT.